A single TCR beta chain is shown here with its context. Its antigen is undetermined. The length of the CDR3 is 13 residues. With V trimmed by 6 bases and J by 4 bases, 4 bases remained unmatched. Germline CDR1 MNHNS, CDR2 SASEGT. Time point defined: persistent/refractory GD, antithyroid drugs over 5 years with positive TRAb. The TCR library was made from RNA that had been extracted from PBMCs in TRIzol. This sample was included in a study of regulatory T cells in long-lasting Graves disease. Across the whole study: Persistent Graves' disease denoted over 5 years of antithyroid drugs plus positive TSH receptor antibodies. Study-wide findings and caveats: Persistent Graves' cases showed lower TCR diversity than newly diagnosed cases.

CDR3 regions were amplified by Arm-PCR using iRepertoire HTBI primers to build TCR beta libraries. Authors' processing steps: About 62 TRBV and approximately 13 TRBJ segments were identified across samples. One entry per CDR3 protein, called by TCRdb with MiXCR from the multiplex PCR reads. None of the V and J calls come from the authors' own analysis; TCRdb made them. The sample shows over 300,000 distinct CDR3 sequences, 20% of them seen only once. The chain is built from TRBV6-1 and TRBJ2-5; TRBD1 matches at 8 bases. The source was peripheral blood mononuclear cells (PBMCs), collected when the disease was refractory, from a patient treated with antithyroid drugs. The receptor comes from a female donor with Graves disease. CDR3 sequence (DNA): TGTGCCAGCAGGGACAGGGAAGGAGAGACCCAGTACTTC. Translation gives CASRDREGETQYF.